One and the same sample provided the 2 T cell receptor beta chains below, sequenced in a study of CD8+CD57+ T cells in acquired aplastic anemia. CDR3 and TCR beta VDJ profiling relied on a genomic DNA template. TCRdb re-called the reads through MiXCR, storing one row per CDR3 protein. The table shows 200,000 to 250,000 distinct CDR3 sequences, with around three fifths occurring only once. Patients included in sequencing had previously demonstrated CD8+CD57+ cell expansion by flow cytometry. The sample taken for sequencing was sorted CD4+, CD8+, or CD8+CD57+ T cells (not recorded which) from PBMCs. The receptors were sampled from a human donor with aplastic anemia.

The V and J genes are TRBV27 and TRBJ2-1; no firm D call. The germline V and J ends were trimmed by 3 bases and 6 bases, with 6 bases remaining between them. CDR1 is MNHEY, CDR2 SMNVEV, per germline (reference sequence). This CDR3 has 12 residues. CDR3 amino acids: CASSFPGNEQFF. In DNA form, the CDR3 reads TGTGCCAGCAGTTTCCCAGGCAATGAGCAGTTCTTC.

As concerns this clonotype: At one end, the junction sequence differs from germline, possibly due to a read error. The chain carries TRBV29-1 and TRBJ2-5, with a possible D match to TRBD1 (5 bases). The length of the CDR3 is 13 residues. Germline values: CDR1 SQVTM, CDR2 ANQGSEA. CDR3 sequence: CSRVGQRREAQYF. DNA of the CDR3: TGCAGCCGGGTAGGACAAAGAAGAGAGGCCCAGTACTTC.